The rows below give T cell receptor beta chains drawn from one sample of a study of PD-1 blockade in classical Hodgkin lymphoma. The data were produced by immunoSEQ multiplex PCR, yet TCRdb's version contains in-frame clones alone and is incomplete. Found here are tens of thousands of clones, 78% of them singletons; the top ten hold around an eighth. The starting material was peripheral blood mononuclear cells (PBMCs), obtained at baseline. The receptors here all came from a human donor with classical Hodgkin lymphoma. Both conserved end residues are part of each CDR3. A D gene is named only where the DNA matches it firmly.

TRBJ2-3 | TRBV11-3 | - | CASSLGEDTQYF
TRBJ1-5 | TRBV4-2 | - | CASSQRGAGGINQPQHF
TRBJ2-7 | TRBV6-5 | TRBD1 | CASSPRQGAWEQYF
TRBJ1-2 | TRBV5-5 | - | CASSFGGLSPYGYTF
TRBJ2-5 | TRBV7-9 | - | CASRADQETQYF
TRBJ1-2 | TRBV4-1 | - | CASSQDSWWGYTF
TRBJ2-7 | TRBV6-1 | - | CASSADVPYEQYF
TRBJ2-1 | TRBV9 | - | CASSVPKGEGTSSYNEQFF
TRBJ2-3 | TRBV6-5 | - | CASSNPGGSTDTQYF
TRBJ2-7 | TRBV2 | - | CASSVDQGRSEQYF
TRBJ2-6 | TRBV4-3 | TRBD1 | CASSISGGPLNGANVLTF
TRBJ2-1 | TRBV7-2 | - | CASSVGYGLNEQFF
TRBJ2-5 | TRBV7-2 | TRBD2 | CASSLAAGASYGTPYF
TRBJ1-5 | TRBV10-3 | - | CAISESGGPDQPQHF
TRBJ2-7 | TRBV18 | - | CASSPGLAETYEQYF
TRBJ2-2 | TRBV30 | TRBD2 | CAWSPGSGGVPGELFF
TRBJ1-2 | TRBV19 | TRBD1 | CASADRTLLLGYTF
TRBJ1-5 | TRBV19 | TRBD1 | CASSSRTGTHF
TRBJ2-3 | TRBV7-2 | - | CASSLDHRTDTQYF
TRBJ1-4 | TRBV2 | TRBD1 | CASSRGHEKLFF
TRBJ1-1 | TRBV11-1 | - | CASSLRRTEAFF
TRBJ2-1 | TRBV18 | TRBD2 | CASSPPGTSVSSYNEQFF
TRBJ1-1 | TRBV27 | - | CASRTPDMNTEAFF
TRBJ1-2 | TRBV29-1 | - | CSVELETGLNYGYTF
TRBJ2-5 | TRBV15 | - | CATSNPGGGRETQYF
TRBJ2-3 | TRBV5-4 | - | CATSPEALSTDTQYF
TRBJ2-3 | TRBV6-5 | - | CASSYSSGYDTQYF
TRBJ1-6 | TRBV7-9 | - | CASSLAPDNSYNSPLHF
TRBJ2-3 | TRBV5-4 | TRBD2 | CATMGLAGANTQYF
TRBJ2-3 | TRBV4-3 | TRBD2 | CASSQDGRLAGADTQYF
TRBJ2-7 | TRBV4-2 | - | CASSQDGRAYEQYF
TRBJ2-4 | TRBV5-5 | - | CASTDLSTAKNIQYF
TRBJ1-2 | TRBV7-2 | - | CASSPDNYGYTF
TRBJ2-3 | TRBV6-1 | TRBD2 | CASTTSGVTDTQYF
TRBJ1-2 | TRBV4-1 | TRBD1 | CASSPQPLQGFYGYTF
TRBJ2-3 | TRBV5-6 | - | CASSLEMGQGTQYF
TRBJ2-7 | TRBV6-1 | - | CASTLDYEQYF
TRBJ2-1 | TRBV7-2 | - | CASSLGGRVRNEQFF
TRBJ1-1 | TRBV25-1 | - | CASSENRDGTEAFF
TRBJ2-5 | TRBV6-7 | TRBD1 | CASSYLTGSGETQYF
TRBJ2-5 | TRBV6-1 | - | CASSEQDKETQYF
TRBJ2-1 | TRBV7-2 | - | CASRPNNEQFF
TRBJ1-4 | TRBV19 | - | CASRKPGHLEKLFF
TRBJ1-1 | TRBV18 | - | CASSPPSASTEAFF
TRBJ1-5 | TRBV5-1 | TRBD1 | CASSFFPLGTDDQPQHF
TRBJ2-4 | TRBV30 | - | CAWSVDGDIQYF
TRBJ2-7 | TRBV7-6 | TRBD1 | CASRLEPGQDSYEQYF
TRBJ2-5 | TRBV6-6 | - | CASSPTVEETQYF
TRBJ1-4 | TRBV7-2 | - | CASSYTSGTNEKLFF
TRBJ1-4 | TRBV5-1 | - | CASSREPTNEKLFF
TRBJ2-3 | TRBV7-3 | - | CASSLDGSGDTQYF
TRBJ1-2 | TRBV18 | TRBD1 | CASSPTDRDSSYTF
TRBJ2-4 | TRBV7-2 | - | CASSKGQNLAKNIQYF
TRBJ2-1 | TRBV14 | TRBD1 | CASSQGFGQGVGEQFF
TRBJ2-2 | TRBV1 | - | CTSPSEASGTGELFF
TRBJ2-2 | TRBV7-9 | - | CASRLRLPNTGELFF
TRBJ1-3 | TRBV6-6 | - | CASTLSRVAGNTIYF